This passage covers 19 T cell receptor beta chains from one sample sequenced in a study of human T cells and chemical hapten exposure. TCRdb re-analysed the RACE reads in MiXCR, keeping a single row per CDR3 protein. This sample carries roughly 380,000 distinct CDR3 sequences, about 6.9% of them seen once, and the ten largest clones take over 5.5%. The sample's time point: patch test 2, 6 weeks after DPC sensitization. Regarding treatment: therapeutic diphenylcyclopropenone sensitization with weekly scalp DPC. Material: whole blood, obtained in connection with sensitization to the hapten diphenylcyclopropenone (DPC). These receptors were taken from a woman between 18 and 29 years old with alopecia areata. Some clones in this sample may be carry-over from other donors' samples.

This clonotype was picked up many times. The chain employs TRBV29-1 and TRBJ1-1; D possibly corresponds to TRBD1 (5 bases). Trimming pared 3 bases from V and 4 bases from J, leaving 15 bases between. The CDR3 extends over 14 amino acids. Germline V gene sequence: CDR1 SQVTM, CDR2 ANQGSEA. The CDR3 is CSVEGIGVGTEAFF. CDR3 sequence (DNA): TGCAGCGTTGAGGGGATAGGGGTAGGCACTGAAGCTTTCTTT.

CDR3 amino acids: CASSWTGGQPQHF. The CDR3, as DNA: TGTGCCAGCAGCTGGACAGGGGGTCAGCCCCAGCATTTT. V gene TRBV7-2 combines with J gene TRBJ1-5, with 10 bases matching TRBD1. The V gene's germline CDR1 is SGHTA and CDR2 FQGNSA. The CDR3 runs to 13 residues. With 4 bases clipped from V and 6 bases from J, the junction kept 0 bases outside the gene matches. The variable domain in full, with the rest retrieved from reference TRBV7-2 and TRBJ1-5, is GAGVSQSPSNKVTEKGKDVELRCDPISGHTALYWYRQSLGQGLEFLIYFQGNSAPDKSGLPSDRFSAERTGGSVSTLTIQRTQQEDSAVYLCASSWTGGQPQHFGDGTRLSIL.

The sample holds many counts of this clonotype. The CDR3 DNA follows: TGTGCCAGCATGTTAAGTGCTTACGAGCAGTACTTC. This gives the protein CASMLSAYEQYF. V gene TRBV28 combines with J gene TRBJ2-7; D is ambiguous. The CDR3 has 12 amino acids. V lost 7 bases, J lost 4 bases, and 11 bases lay in between. Per the germline V gene, CDR1 is MDHEN and CDR2 is SYDVKM.

This clonotype was detected many times. The genes are TRBV7-3 and TRBJ1-1; the D gene is possibly TRBD1 (5 bases). CDR1 SGHTA and CDR2 FQGTGA come from the germline V gene. CDR3 length equals 15 residues. The V and J ends lost 5 bases and 1 base respectively, with 14 bases between them. The CDR3 coding sequence is TGTGCCAGCAGCCGAGAGGGGACGACGAACACTGAAGCTTTCTTT. As protein: CASSREGTTNTEAFF.

The J gene is TRBJ2-5, the V gene TRBV6-2 or TRBV6-3; the D gene could be TRBD1 or TRBD2 (5 bases each). CDR1 and CDR2 (germline): MNHEY, SVGEGT. The V gene lost 7 bases and the J gene lost 0 bases, with 18 bases spanning the gap. This CDR3 is built from 16 residues. CDR3 residues: CASKTLGEAYQETQYF. Here the CDR3 DNA reads TGTGCCAGCAAAACCCTGGGGGAAGCCTACCAAGAGACCCAGTACTTC.

This clonotype was detected a few times. At one boundary the junction diverges from the germline segment, which might be a read error. This chain links TRBV7-2 with TRBJ2-3; 7 positions agree with TRBD2. The V gene's germline CDR1 is SGHTA and CDR2 FQGNSA. This CDR3 has 14 amino acids. For the CDR3, the DNA is TGTGCCAGCAGCCTAGCGGTCACCACAGATACGCAGTATTTT. Its translation: CASSLAVTTDTQYF.

This clonotype was picked up many times. The rearrangement uses TRBV6-5 and TRBJ1-1; TRBD1 is a possible D gene (5 bases). The CDR3 is 13 amino acids. The ends were cut back, 3 bases at V and 8 bases at J, with 13 bases in the middle. Germline lookup yields CDR1 MNHEY and CDR2 SVGAGI. The CDR3 DNA is TGTGCCAGCAGTTATCGCCGGGGGGTAGAAGCTTTCTTT. It is translated as CASSYRRGVEAFF.

This clonotype has ten or more counts. V usage is TRBV5-1 and J usage is TRBJ2-1, with 8 nucleotides matching TRBD2. Germline values: CDR1 SGHRS, CDR2 YFSETQ. This CDR3 is built from 14 residues. The V and J ends lost 0 bases and 9 bases, in that order; junction bases with no gene match: 5. The CDR3 nucleotides read TGCGCCAGCAGCTTGGGGGGACTAGGAGGTGAGCAGTTCTTC. This gives the protein CASSLGGLGGEQFF.

This clonotype was picked up many times. This chain uses TRBV5-6 with TRBJ1-2, with D tentatively TRBD1 (5 bases). The V gene lost 1 base and the J gene lost 9 bases, with 16 bases spanning the gap. Germline V lookup: CDR1 SGHDT, CDR2 YYEEEE. The CDR3 runs to 14 residues. CDR3 bases: TGTGCCAGCAGCTTGAATTTCGGGGGGACCCGCTACACCTTC. Translating it yields CASSLNFGGTRYTF.

This clonotype was seen many times. This sequence joins TRBV4-2 and TRBJ2-3, with 7 bases that match TRBD2. Per the germline V gene, CDR1 is LGHNA and CDR2 is YNFKEQ. CDR3 length equals 17 residues. Trimming removed 2 bases from V and 1 base from J; junction bases left unmatched: 9. CDR3 region: CASSQPLAVLGTDTQYF. The CDR3 DNA follows: TGTGCCAGCAGCCAACCTCTAGCGGTCCTAGGCACAGATACGCAGTATTTT.

This clonotype showed up just a few times. The V and J genes are TRBV5-5 and TRBJ2-1; TRBD1 aligns across 7 bases. Germline values: CDR1 SGHKS, CDR2 YYEKEE (reference sequence). V shed 5 bases and J 4 bases; nucleotides not matched to a gene: 15. CDR3 length: 17 residues. CDR3 DNA sequence: TGTGCCAGCAGATCCAACTCAAGACAGGGCGCGTACAATGAGCAGTTCTTC. Translating gives CASRSNSRQGAYNEQFF.

This clonotype was detected a few times. The V and J genes are TRBV29-1 and TRBJ2-2, with TRBD1 identical over 8 bases. The CDR3 runs to 14 residues. V lost 6 bases and J lost 4; bases outside the gene matches: 7. The germline gives CDR1 SQVTM, CDR2 ANQGSEA. The CDR3 DNA reads as TGCAGCGTGGCCCCCGGACAGGGCACCGGGGAGCTGTTTTTT. Protein sequence: CSVAPGQGTGELFF.

The chain links TRBV27 to TRBJ2-5; TRBD2 matches 12 bases. The junction had 4 bases not matched to a gene; V was cut back by 7 bases and J by 4 bases. Germline-derived CDR1 and CDR2 are MNHEY and SMNVEV (reference sequence). The CDR3 runs to 14 residues. This CDR3 reads CASKLLAGGETQYF. The CDR3 DNA reads TGTGCCAGCAAATTACTAGCGGGGGGAGAGACCCAGTACTTC.

In this sample, this clonotype turned up many times. This chain uses TRBV20-1 with TRBJ1-5, with TRBD1 matching 8 bases. Germline assignment: CDR1 DFQATT and CDR2 SNEGSKA (reference sequence). The CDR3 is 14 residues long. The V segment lost 4 bases and the J segment 4 bases; nucleotides outside the gene matches: 6. Written as DNA, the CDR3 is TGCAGTGCTAAGACAGGGGACAGAAATCAGCCCCAGCATTTT. It specifies CSAKTGDRNQPQHF.

This clonotype was detected many times. The V and J genes are TRBV6-1 and TRBJ1-2; D is unclear. V was shortened by 6 bases and J by 3 bases, with 14 bases between the two germline ends. CDR1 MNHNS and CDR2 SASEGT come from the germline V gene. This CDR3 is built from 14 residues. The CDR3 here is CASRTRWGDYGYTF. Here the CDR3 DNA reads TGTGCCAGCAGAACACGTTGGGGAGACTATGGCTACACCTTC.

This clonotype was found a few times. This chain joins TRBV5-1 and TRBJ2-3; 9 nucleotides line up with TRBD2. With 2 bases clipped from V and 4 bases from J, the junction kept 5 bases outside the gene matches. Germline V lookup: CDR1 SGHRS, CDR2 YFSETQ. CDR3 length: 15 amino acids. CDR3 nucleotide sequence: TGCGCCAGCAGCTTAGCGGGGGGCATAGCAGATACGCAGTATTTT. As protein: CASSLAGGIADTQYF.

This clonotype was recorded once. V gene TRBV9 combines with J gene TRBJ2-7; weak D call: TRBD1 (6 bases). Between the trimmed V and J ends, which lost 0 bases and 3 bases, there was a span of 10 bases. From germline, CDR1 is SGDLS and CDR2 YYNGEE. The CDR3 sequence is 14 residues long. The chain's CDR3 is CASSVGGGFYEQYF. The CDR3 DNA follows: TGTGCCAGCAGCGTAGGAGGGGGATTCTACGAGCAGTACTTC.

The V gene is TRBV7-9, the J gene TRBJ2-3, with D unclear. V lost 3 bases, J lost 6 bases, and 7 bases lay in between. From germline, CDR1 is SEHNR and CDR2 FQNEAQ (reference sequence). The length of the CDR3 is 12 residues. The CDR3 sequence: CASSFAADTQYF. CDR3 sequence (DNA): TGTGCCAGCAGCTTTGCCGCGGATACGCAGTATTTT.

There are a few counts of this clonotype. The chain employs TRBV2 and TRBJ2-1; 10 bases line up with TRBD2. This CDR3 comprises 15 residues. Germline trimming cut 4 bases from V and 8 bases from J; bases unmatched to any gene: 8. The germline gives CDR1 SNHLY, CDR2 FYNNEI. The CDR3 DNA reads as TGTGCCAGCAGTGTGGCTAGCGGGGGTCTGGATGAGCAGTTCTTC. Residues: CASSVASGGLDEQFF.